This T cell receptor (beta chain) was found in a study of T-cell reconstitution after alpha-beta-depleted transplantation in children. The CDR3 sequence is 15 residues long. V gave up 5 bases and J gave up 3 bases; unmatched junction bases: 10. Per the germline V gene, CDR1 is SEHNR and CDR2 is FQNEAQ (reference sequence). The TCRbeta library was prepared with unique molecular identifiers. TCRdb redid the calling of the PCR reads with MiXCR, one entry per CDR3 protein. Among hundreds of thousands of distinct CDR3 sequences listed, approximately 32% were seen once. This clonotype originated in a human donor who donated a stem cell graft to a child with aplastic anemia. The genes are TRBV7-9 and TRBJ2-7; 7 bases fit TRBD1. Sample: PBMCs from the stem cell graft donor, taken from the stem cell graft. The CDR3 protein is CASSQQGQNYYEQYF. In DNA form, the CDR3 reads TGTGCCAGCAGCCAACAGGGACAGAATTACTACGAGCAGTACTTC.